This T cell receptor (beta chain) was sequenced for a study of blood T cell repertoires in COVID-19 (dated by TCRdb to 2018 to 2020). Study-wide context: Samples from collaborators originated in the United States, Italy and Spain and spanned both the acute and convalescent phases of COVID-19. The repertoires were released in a freely available public database intended as a resource for research on the immune response to SARS-CoV-2. Samples came from the ongoing ImmuneRACE study (first 160 participants) plus 1,254 subjects from 6 global collaborators. The prospective study material was composed of cDNA or gDNA derived from T cells, B-cell-depleted T cells, or PBMCs. Sample metadata almost always included a de-identified subject ID, COVID-19 status, age in years and sex. Where HLA class I and class II types were available, the types were taken from metadata supplied by the sample provider, not from assay-based typing. Subjects who had been exposed to COVID-19, were actively infected with it, or had recovered from it provided the deeply sampled blood TCRbeta repertoires that made up the dataset.

Concerning this clone: Its antigen is unknown. One base away there is no much larger clone; base qualities are not given.

The immunoSEQ Assay, a bias-controlled multiplex PCR, was used to amplify TCRbeta CDR3 regions from genomic DNA. From the authors' description of their analysis: The number of nucleated cells in each sample was estimated from the amplification of reference gene primers within the assay. Sequence reads were collapsed and filtered to measure the absolute abundance of every unique TCRbeta CDR3 rearrangement. For each sample, productive Simpson clonality was calculated by taking the square root of Simpson's diversity index across productive rearrangements. The clones in this table, taken by TCRdb from immuneACCESS, are in-frame only. Not every clone is retained; where verified, under half of the shortfall comes from an unresolved V gene, and the cause of the rest is unknown. The DNA gave D and trimming, while V, J and clone size come from that table. The sample table shows some 150,000 clones, and about 83% are seen once. Roughly 13% of the sample lies in the top ten.

The germline V gene (reference sequence) specifies LNHDA as CDR1 and SQIVND as CDR2. Trimming takes 3 bases from V and 2 bases from J, and the germline ends sit 14 bases apart. The CDR3, from cysteine to phenylalanine, totals 15 residues. Left in the record is the CDR3 DNA by itself, 45 bases read in frame from the first base. Whole blood was collected in K2EDTA tubes by collaborating institutions according to the institutions' own protocols. Collaborator samples were shipped for TCRbeta analysis as frozen whole blood, isolated PBMCs, or DNA extracted from either sample type. Summary of the overall study and its limitations: The amount of clinical and demographic metadata varied by source and participant and was provided uncurated.

The specimen sequenced was peripheral blood. The chain uses TRBV19 and TRBJ2-7; the D segment could be TRBD2, given 6 matching bases. The receptor's source is an elderly woman with acute or convalescent COVID-19. The base sequence is TGTGCCAGTAGTATGAGCTTAGCGGACACCTACGAGCAGTACTTC. Its coded protein is CASSMSLADTYEQYF.